Following are 6 T cell receptor beta chains from one sample sequenced in a study of graft-versus-host responses after intestinal transplantation. Some clones are missing from TCRdb's copy, which holds only in-frame ones; the method was immunoSEQ multiplex PCR. The sample includes around 30,000 clones, 83% seen only once; the top ten take 1% to 1.3%. The sequenced sample was PBMCs, obtained about 27 days after intestinal transplant. The source of these receptors is a human patient who received an intestinal transplant, so some T cells may come from the graft donor.

The V call is TRBV19, the J call TRBJ2-3; D is possibly TRBD2 (5 bases). Trimming removed 7 bases from V and 0 bases from J, with 17 bases in between. The CDR3 totals 16 residues. The germline V gene has CDR1 LNHDA and CDR2 SQIVND (reference sequence). CDR3 protein: CASTQSGYSSTDTQYF. CDR3 sequence (DNA): TGTGCCAGTACCCAAAGCGGTTACTCTAGCACAGATACGCAGTATTTT.

The chain joins TRBV6-5 to TRBJ2-5; the D gene is possibly TRBD2 (5 bases). The J call may be in error: the DNA end matches TRBJ2-7 better. The CDR3 spans 14 residues. From germline, CDR1 is MNHEY and CDR2 SVGAGI. This chain's CDR3 is CASSYGGGSYEQYF. The CDR3 DNA follows: TGTGCCAGCAGTTACGGTGGAGGTTCCTACGAGCAGTACTTC.

The chain combines TRBV7-9 with TRBJ2-6; D remains unclear. V lost 5 bases, J lost 0 bases, and 8 bases lay in between. Per the germline V gene, CDR1 is SEHNR and CDR2 is FQNEAQ (reference sequence). This CDR3 spans 15 amino acids. The CDR3 spells CASSNGRSGANVLTF. The CDR3 bases are TGTGCCAGCAGCAACGGGCGCTCTGGGGCCAACGTCCTGACTTTC. Drawing the rest from reference TRBV7-9 and TRBJ2-6, the complete variable domain is DTGVSQNPRHKITKRGQNVTFRCDPISEHNRLYWYRQTLGQGPEFLTYFQNEAQLEKSRLLSDRFSAERPKGSFSTLEIQRTEQGDSAMYLCASSNGRSGANVLTFGAGSRLTVL.

The V call is TRBV13, the J call TRBJ2-1; the match to TRBD2 covers 10 bases. From germline, CDR1 is PRHDT and CDR2 FYEKMQ (reference sequence). The V and J ends lost 5 bases and 10 bases, in that order; junction bases with no gene match: 14. CDR3 length: 16 residues. Written as DNA, the CDR3 is TGTGCCAGCAGCCTCGGTGTAGCGGGAGGTTATGGGGAGCAGTTCTTC. This codes for CASSLGVAGGYGEQFF.

This chain joins TRBV10-1 and TRBJ2-3, with 10 nucleotides matching TRBD2. The junction had 5 bases not matched to a gene; V was cut back by 5 bases and J by 3 bases. The CDR3 extends over 15 amino acids. CDR1 and CDR2 from the germline V gene are WNHNN and SYGVQD (reference sequence). The CDR3 bases are TGCGCCAGCAGTCCTAGCGGGAGCAGGACAGATACGCAGTATTTT. Translation gives CASSPSGSRTDTQYF.

The V call is TRBV6-5, the J call TRBJ2-3; D is unresolved. The CDR3 length is 11 residues. CDR1 MNHEY and CDR2 SVGAGI come from the germline V gene. V gave up 6 bases and J gave up 2 bases, with 3 bases separating them. The CDR3 here is CASRATDTQYF. The CDR3 DNA follows: TGTGCCAGCAGAGCCACAGATACGCAGTATTTT.